This T cell receptor (beta chain) comes out of a study of T cell responses to AZD1222 COVID-19 vaccine. Trimming removed 1 base at V and 8 bases at J, with 26 bases between. This CDR3 has 19 amino acids. Germline CDR1 is LNHNV and CDR2 is YYDKDF (reference sequence). The assay was immunoSEQ multiplex PCR, and TCRdb's table has in-frame clones only and misses some. The sample table sets out over 130,000 clones. Sequencing was performed on peripheral blood. The chain joins TRBV15 to TRBJ1-4, with D tentatively TRBD1 (5 bases). This sequence was found in an adult in good health. CDR3 loop: CATSRGRPPRDGFKEKLFF. CDR3 nucleotides: TGTGCCACCAGCAGAGGACGCCCGCCCCGGGACGGGTTCAAGGAAAAACTGTTTTTT. Full variable domain (missing parts from reference TRBV15 and TRBJ1-4): DAMVIQNPRYQVTQFGKPVTLSCSQTLNHNVMYWYQQKSSQAPKLLFHYYDKDFNNEADTPDNFQSRRPNTSFCFLDIRSPGLGDTAMYLCATSRGRPPRDGFKEKLFFGSGTQLSVL.